The 19 T cell receptor beta chains reported below all come from one sample, sequenced in a study of blood T cell repertoires in COVID-19. Only in-frame clones appear in the TCRdb table, and some are missing; sequencing was by immunoSEQ multiplex PCR. Of 240,000 or so clones in the sample, about 82% were seen once. Source material: peripheral blood. Receptors were obtained from a man older than 75 with acute or convalescent COVID-19.

The chain recombines TRBV5-1 with TRBJ2-2; D possibly corresponds to TRBD2 (7 bases). The CDR3 is made up of 15 amino acids. Per germline, CDR1 SGHRS and CDR2 YFSETQ. V lost 4 bases and J 5 bases, leaving 15 bases between the germline ends. This CDR3 is CASSDGGPGTGELFF. For the CDR3, the DNA is TGCGCCAGCAGCGACGGGGGGCCGGGAACCGGGGAGCTGTTTTTT.

This clone is a singleton in its sample. V usage is TRBV19 and J usage is TRBJ2-5, with a possible D match to TRBD2 (6 bases). V was trimmed by 5 bases and J by 0 bases, leaving 16 bases between them. Germline V gives CDR1 LNHDA, CDR2 SQIVND (reference sequence). This CDR3 comprises 16 residues. CDR3 sequence (DNA): TGTGCCAGTAGTCCGACTGGCGGGGTTCACCAAGAGACCCAGTACTTC. The encoded protein is CASSPTGGVHQETQYF.

V usage is TRBV5-1 and J usage is TRBJ2-3, with 9 bases identical to TRBD1. CDR3 size: 14 residues. V lost 4 bases to trimming and J lost 7 bases; unmatched junction nucleotides: 7. Germline assignment: CDR1 SGHRS and CDR2 YFSETQ. CDR3 sequence: CASSAGQGSYTQYF. CDR3 sequence (DNA): TGCGCCAGCAGCGCAGGACAGGGGTCCTATACGCAGTATTTT.

This rearrangement joins TRBV28 to TRBJ1-2; weak D call: TRBD1 (5 bases). The CDR3 has 15 amino acids. Germline lookup yields CDR1 MDHEN and CDR2 SYDVKM. The V and J ends lost 2 bases and 7 bases respectively, with 17 bases between them. The CDR3 reads CASSLGQGPFVGYTF. The CDR3 region has the DNA TGTGCCAGCAGTTTAGGGCAGGGTCCCTTCGTTGGCTACACCTTC.

This sequence joins TRBV25-1 and TRBJ2-7, with 8 bases fitting TRBD1. V trimming: 7 bases; J trimming: 1 base; junction bases outside the gene matches: 3. The germline CDR1 and CDR2 sequences are MGHDK and SYGVNS. The CDR3 length is 13 residues. The DNA for the CDR3 is TGTGCCAGCACCACAGGGGGTTCCTACGAGCAGTACTTC. This codes for CASTTGGSYEQYF.

V and J are TRBV2 and TRBJ1-2; 7 bases agree with TRBD1. This CDR3 is built from 12 residues. Germline V gene data show CDR1 as SNHLY and CDR2 as FYNNEI. With 1 base clipped from V and 7 bases from J, the junction kept 0 bases outside the gene matches. CDR3 coding DNA: TGTGCCAGCAGTGAAGGACAGGGTGGCTACACCTTC. This encodes CASSEGQGGYTF. The full variable domain, its missing parts supplied by reference TRBV2 and TRBJ1-2, is EPEVTQTPSHQVTQMGQEVILRCVPISNHLYFYWYRQILGQKVEFLVSFYNNEISEKSEIFDDQFSVERPDGSNFTLKIRSTKLEDSAMYFCASSEGQGGYTFGSGTRLTVV.

CDR3 DNA sequence: TGTGCCACCAGTGATTCACAACAGGGGGCAAGTTCACCCCTCCACTTT. This encodes CATSDSQQGASSPLHF. The V gene is TRBV24-1, the J gene TRBJ1-6; 9 nucleotides agree with TRBD1. Per germline, CDR1 KGHDR and CDR2 SFDVKD. This CDR3 has 16 residues. With V trimmed by 2 bases and J by 9 bases, 7 bases remained unmatched.

This chain connects TRBV6-2 or TRBV6-3 to TRBJ1-6; the D is unclear. This CDR3 region has 14 residues. CDR1 is MNHEY, CDR2 SVGEGT, per germline. Trimming removed 6 bases at V and 9 bases at J, with 15 bases between. The CDR3 DNA follows: TGTGCCAGCAGCAAAGGGCGGGAGATTTCACCCCTCCACTTT. Translation gives CASSKGREISPLHF.

V and J are TRBV10-3 and TRBJ1-1; D might be TRBD1 (5 bases). V lost 8 bases and J 0 bases, leaving 13 bases between the germline ends. This CDR3 contains 14 residues. Germline CDR1 ENHRY, CDR2 SYGVKD. The CDR3 sequence: CAIGRERMNTEAFF. In DNA, the CDR3 is TGTGCCATCGGCAGGGAACGCATGAACACTGAAGCTTTCTTT.

This chain connects TRBV5-4 to TRBJ2-3; weak D call: TRBD2 (7 bases). This CDR3 spans 15 amino acids. Trimming shortened V by 4 bases and J by 5 bases, and 17 bases separated the two germline ends. The V gene's germline CDR1 is SGHNT and CDR2 YYREEE (reference sequence). The CDR3: CASSGGASKGDTQYF. The DNA for the CDR3 is TGTGCCAGCAGCGGGGGGGCTTCAAAGGGAGATACGCAGTATTTT.

The chain joins TRBV5-4 to TRBJ1-1, with 11 bases lining up with TRBD1. The germline V gene has CDR1 SGHNT and CDR2 YYREEE (reference sequence). This CDR3 has 15 amino acids. Trimming cost V 4 bases and J 4 bases; bases outside gene matches: 6. In DNA form, the CDR3 reads TGTGCCAGCAGCGGAGGACAGGGGGCCGGCACTGAAGCTTTCTTT. This translates into CASSGGQGAGTEAFF.

In DNA, the CDR3 is TGCAGCGTTCGGACTAGCGGGGACGAGCAGTACTTC. It translates to CSVRTSGDEQYF. The rearrangement uses TRBV29-1 and TRBJ2-7, with 12 bases fitting TRBD2. The germline gives CDR1 SQVTM, CDR2 ANQGSEA. The trim removed 5 bases at V and 5 bases at J, leaving 1 base unmatched. The CDR3 length is 12 residues.

The chain combines TRBV4-2 with TRBJ1-6; maybe TRBD1 (6 bases). Trimming stripped 0 bases from V and 5 bases from J, with 11 bases between. Germline lookup yields CDR1 LGHNA and CDR2 YNFKEQ. This CDR3 region has 16 residues. The CDR3 DNA follows: TGTGCCAGCAGCCAAGAATTGGACAGTAATAATTCACCCCTCCACTTT. Amino acids: CASSQELDSNNSPLHF.

The table lists this clone with a count of one. The rearrangement joins TRBV9 to TRBJ2-1, with D possibly being TRBD2 (6 bases). Germline values: CDR1 SGDLS, CDR2 YYNGEE. The CDR3 has 15 residues. Trimming shortened V by 0 bases and J by 5 bases, and 12 bases separated the two germline ends. DNA of the CDR3: TGTGCCAGCAGCGTAGGGTTAGCGGCAAACAATGAGCAGTTCTTC. As protein: CASSVGLAANNEQFF.

This clone showed up just once. The chain has TRBV6-5 and TRBJ1-1; unclear D gene. CDR3 length: 14 amino acids. Per germline, CDR1 MNHEY and CDR2 SVGAGI. The germline V and J ends were trimmed by 5 bases and 0 bases, with 10 bases remaining between them. CDR3 coding DNA: TGTGCCAGCAGTACGGGAACAGTGAACACTGAAGCTTTCTTT. Protein sequence: CASSTGTVNTEAFF.

The chain joins TRBV24-1 to TRBJ1-1; possible D gene TRBD1, 6 bases. Deletions cut 5 bases from V and 8 bases from J, with 11 bases between. CDR1 KGHDR and CDR2 SFDVKD come from the germline V gene. There are 12 residues in the CDR3. CDR3 DNA sequence: TGTGCCACCAGTGGGGGCGACAGGGAAGCTTTCTTT. Its protein product is CATSGGDREAFF.

CDR3 nucleotide sequence: TGCGCCAGCAGCTTGGCCGTCGCGGCCCAAGAGACCCAGTACTTC. Encoded protein: CASSLAVAAQETQYF. This rearrangement joins TRBV5-1 to TRBJ2-5; D remains ambiguous. V was cut by 0 bases and J by 1 base, with 10 bases left in between. The CDR3 spans 15 residues. The germline V gene has CDR1 SGHRS and CDR2 YFSETQ. Full variable domain (remainder filled in from reference TRBV5-1 and TRBJ2-5): KAGVTQTPRYLIKTRGQQVTLSCSPISGHRSVSWYQQTPGQGLQFLFEYFSETQRNKGNFPGRFSGRQFSNSRSEMNVSTLELGDSALYLCASSLAVAAQETQYFGPGTRLLVL.

CDR3 DNA: TGTGCCAGCAGCCAAGCAGGGGTGGGACAGCCCCAGCATTTT. Protein product: CASSQAGVGQPQHF. The chain uses TRBV3-1 (or the pseudogene TRBV3-2) and TRBJ1-5; a weak D match, TRBD1 (6 bases). Trimming took 1 base from V and 7 from J, leaving 11 bases between them. Per germline, CDR1 LGHDT and CDR2 YNNKEL (reference sequence). The CDR3 contains 14 residues.

The V and J genes are TRBV7-2 and TRBJ2-7; D unresolved. The germline gives CDR1 SGHTA, CDR2 FQGNSA. The ends were cut back, 4 bases at V and 3 bases at J, with 10 bases in the middle. This CDR3 is built from 13 residues. CDR3 residues: CASSSTPRYEQYF. In DNA, the CDR3 is TGTGCCAGCAGCTCTACCCCCCGCTACGAGCAGTACTTC. The full variable domain, with the rest looked up from reference TRBV7-2 and TRBJ2-7, is GAGVSQSPSNKVTEKGKDVELRCDPISGHTALYWYRQSLGQGLEFLIYFQGNSAPDKSGLPSDRFSAERTGGSVSTLTIQRTQQEDSAVYLCASSSTPRYEQYFGPGTRLTVT.